These 28 T cell receptor beta chains originate from one sample sequenced in a study of blood T cell repertoires in COVID-19. The assay was immunoSEQ multiplex PCR, and TCRdb's table has in-frame clones only and misses some. The sample holds around 620,000 clones, 85% to 90% seen once. Sample: peripheral blood. Receptor source: a woman between 18 and 29 years old with acute or convalescent COVID-19.

The rearrangement links TRBV5-1 to TRBJ2-5, with D uncertain. CDR1 and CDR2 from the germline V gene are SGHRS and YFSETQ. This CDR3 spans 12 amino acids. The V end lost 4 bases, the J end lost 4 bases, and 8 bases lay between the germline ends. CDR3 loop: CASSPAGETQYF. As DNA, the CDR3 is TGCGCCAGCAGCCCCGCCGGAGAGACCCAGTACTTC.

CDR3 in DNA: TGTGCCAGCAGGGACGGCAGGGGCCGTGGTGAAGATACGCAGTATTTT. Protein product: CASRDGRGRGEDTQYF. The rearrangement uses TRBV21-1 and TRBJ2-3; the tabulated D call, TRBD1, remains unverified against the DNA. TRBV21-1 is a documented pseudogene. This CDR3 comprises 16 residues.

J is TRBJ1-6 and V is TRBV4-1; 7 bases agree with TRBD1. The ends lost 5 bases at V and 7 bases at J; junction bases unmatched: 8. The CDR3 covers 15 residues. Germline loops: CDR1 MGHRA, CDR2 YSYEKL. The DNA of the CDR3 is TGCGCCAGCAGCTACTTGACAGGGACCAATTCACCCCTCCACTTT. As protein: CASSYLTGTNSPLHF.

This clone was observed once. The CDR3 nucleotides are TGTGCCAGCAGCTTAGCGGATCAGGGAAATGACTATGGCTACACCTTC. Its translation is CASSLADQGNDYGYTF. This sequence joins TRBV7-9 and TRBJ1-2; D might be TRBD1 (5 bases). This CDR3 is built from 16 residues. Trimming took 0 bases from V and 3 from J, leaving 14 bases between them. Germline-derived CDR1 and CDR2 are SEHNR and FQNEAQ (reference sequence).

This clone showed up just once. This chain connects TRBV24-1 to TRBJ1-2; a weak D match, TRBD1 (6 bases). The CDR3 totals 11 residues. The germline CDR1 and CDR2 sequences are KGHDR and SFDVKD. V lost 7 bases to trimming and J lost 4 bases, with 6 bases between them. CDR3 DNA: TGTGCCACCAGGGACAGCTATGGCTACACCTTC. This gives the protein CATRDSYGYTF.

The chain has TRBV10-3 and TRBJ2-7; D possibly corresponds to TRBD1 (6 bases). Trimming pared 7 bases from V and 3 bases from J, leaving 13 bases between. The CDR3 has 13 residues. Germline CDR1 and CDR2: ENHRY and SYGVKD. The CDR3 nucleotides read TGTGCCATCACCAACGGGACAAGCTACGAGCAGTACTTC. Its translation is CAITNGTSYEQYF.

This chain connects TRBV15 to TRBJ1-2; D may be TRBD1 (5 bases). With 5 bases removed from V and 5 bases from J, the gap between germline ends came to 27 bases. In germline, CDR1 is LNHNV, CDR2 YYDKDF (reference sequence). This CDR3 is built from 18 residues. This CDR3 is CATSESFGAGYQEYGYTF. As DNA, the CDR3 is TGTGCCACCAGCGAATCCTTTGGGGCCGGATACCAGGAATATGGCTACACCTTC.

V and J are TRBV6-2 or TRBV6-3 and TRBJ1-2, with D unclear. Between the trimmed V and J ends, which lost 2 bases and 8 bases, there was a span of 12 bases. This CDR3 is built from 13 residues. Germline V gene sequence: CDR1 MNHEY, CDR2 SVGEGT. For the CDR3, the DNA is TGTGCCAGCAGTTACGAAAGGACTCAAGGCTACACCTTC. Its translation: CASSYERTQGYTF.

This clone was detected only a few times. This sequence joins TRBV27 and TRBJ1-2, with 8 bases that match TRBD1. The trim removed 6 bases at V and 8 bases at J, leaving 14 bases unmatched. Germline CDR1 MNHEY, CDR2 SMNVEV (reference sequence). This CDR3 comprises 15 residues. This chain's CDR3 is CASSWDYQGALGYTF. The CDR3 bases are TGTGCCAGCAGCTGGGATTACCAGGGGGCCTTGGGCTACACCTTC.

The chain recombines TRBV20-1 with TRBJ1-6; 7 bases line up with TRBD1. The CDR3 runs to 12 residues. CDR1 is DFQATT and CDR2 is SNEGSKA in the germline V gene (reference sequence). Trimming cost V 3 bases and J 8 bases; bases outside gene matches: 1. Here the CDR3 reads CSASQGDSPLHF. As DNA, the CDR3 is TGCAGTGCTAGTCAGGGGGATTCACCCCTCCACTTT.

V and J are TRBV20-1 and TRBJ2-3; D gene ambiguous. Germline CDR1 is DFQATT and CDR2 is SNEGSKA (reference sequence). V shed 3 bases and J shed 4 bases, with 14 bases lying between them. The CDR3 is 14 amino acids. CDR3 in DNA: TGCAGTGCTAGTAACCCGCGCGGCGCAGATACGCAGTATTTT. Amino acid sequence: CSASNPRGADTQYF.

The chain recombines TRBV12-3 or TRBV12-4 with TRBJ2-2, with D possibly matching TRBD2 (5 bases). CDR3 length: 13 amino acids. With 9 bases removed from V and 4 bases from J, the gap between germline ends came to 12 bases. The DNA of the CDR3 is TGTGCCAGTACAAGCGGCCTCACCGGGGAGCTGTTTTTT. This encodes CASTSGLTGELFF.

The chain combines TRBV5-1 with TRBJ1-2; TRBD1 is a possible D gene (6 bases). V was trimmed by 2 bases and J by 4 bases, leaving 9 bases between them. The germline gives CDR1 SGHRS, CDR2 YFSETQ. CDR3 length: 13 amino acids. The chain's CDR3 is CASSLRGSYGYTF. The DNA of the CDR3 is TGCGCCAGCAGCTTAAGGGGGTCCTATGGCTACACCTTC.

For the CDR3, the DNA is TGTGCCACCAGTGCCGCCGGGACAGGGTCCTACAATGAGCAGTTCTTC. This gives the protein CATSAAGTGSYNEQFF. This rearrangement joins TRBV24-1 to TRBJ2-1; the match to TRBD1 covers 9 bases. The trim removed 5 bases at V and 1 base at J, leaving 5 bases unmatched. This CDR3 has 16 residues. The germline V gene encodes CDR1 KGHDR and CDR2 SFDVKD.

This clone was picked up one time. This chain joins TRBV6-2 or TRBV6-3 and TRBJ2-1; TRBD1 aligns across 7 bases. In germline, CDR1 is MNHEY, CDR2 SVGEGT. The CDR3 totals 15 residues. With V trimmed by 6 bases and J by 7 bases, 12 bases remained unmatched. As DNA, the CDR3 is TGTGCCAGCAGCCGGAGACAGGGTAAGGTAAATGAGCAGTTCTTC. It is translated as CASSRRQGKVNEQFF.

The rearrangement links TRBV30 to TRBJ2-7, with D perhaps matching TRBD2 (5 bases). Germline loops: CDR1 GTSNPN, CDR2 SVGIG (reference sequence). V was clipped by 2 bases and J by 5 bases, with 10 bases between them. The CDR3 length is 12 residues. The CDR3 loop reads CAWSRDLNEQYF. CDR3 nucleotide sequence: TGTGCCTGGAGTCGGGATCTCAACGAGCAGTACTTC.

In regard to this clone: Other DNA sequences in the sample encode the same CDR3. This chain uses TRBV6-2 or TRBV6-3 with TRBJ2-1; D may be TRBD2 (5 bases). The germline V and J ends were trimmed by 5 bases and 10 bases, with 9 bases remaining between them. The CDR3 contains 11 residues. From germline, CDR1 is MNHEY and CDR2 SVGEGT. The CDR3 DNA is TGTGCCAGCAGTCACACGGGGGAGCAGTTCTTC. Translating it yields CASSHTGEQFF.

The V and J genes are TRBV12-5 and TRBJ1-2; 7 bases are shared with TRBD1. The germline V gene encodes CDR1 LGHNT and CDR2 FRNRAP. Trimming removed 3 bases from V and 8 bases from J; junction bases left unmatched: 9. The CDR3 has 14 amino acids. In DNA form, the CDR3 reads TGTGCTAGTGGTTTAGGACAGGCGGGGTCCGGCTACACCTTC. Amino acid sequence: CASGLGQAGSGYTF. Variable domain in full (rest from reference TRBV12-5 and TRBJ1-2): DARVTQTPRHKVTEMGQEVTMRCQPILGHNTVFWYRQTMMQGLELLAYFRNRAPLDDSGMPKDRFSAEMPDATLATLKIQPSEPRDSAVYFCASGLGQAGSGYTFGSGTRLTVV.

This clone was found a few times. V gene TRBV4-3 combines with J gene TRBJ1-3; D possibly corresponds to TRBD1 (6 bases). This CDR3 is built from 15 residues. V lost 0 bases and J lost 8, with 14 bases in between. Germline-derived CDR1 and CDR2 are LGHNA and YSLEER. CDR3 region: CASSQDWGGSDTIYF. CDR3 nucleotides: TGCGCCAGCAGCCAAGATTGGGGGGGCTCGGACACCATATATTTT.

V usage is TRBV2 and J usage is TRBJ1-1; 7 bases align to TRBD1. Germline assignment: CDR1 SNHLY and CDR2 FYNNEI. This CDR3 comprises 15 residues. V trimming: 1 base; J trimming: 1 base; junction bases outside the gene matches: 3. The CDR3 DNA sequence: TGTGCCAGCAGTGAAGGACGGGACAGGAACACTGAAGCTTTCTTT. This gives the protein CASSEGRDRNTEAFF.

V gene TRBV4-1 combines with J gene TRBJ2-7, with a possible D match to TRBD2 (5 bases). With 3 bases removed from V and 2 bases from J, the gap between germline ends came to 20 bases. The germline V gene encodes CDR1 MGHRA and CDR2 YSYEKL. There are 17 residues in the CDR3. CDR3 residues: CASSQGRGNGPTYEQYF. The CDR3 nucleotides read TGCGCCAGCAGCCAGGGGAGAGGAAACGGACCGACCTACGAGCAGTACTTC.

V usage is TRBV27 and J usage is TRBJ1-6, with 7 bases aligning to TRBD1. Germline V gene lookup returns CDR1 MNHEY and CDR2 SMNVEV (reference sequence). V lost 4 bases and J lost 14; bases outside the gene matches: 11. The CDR3 consists of 14 residues. The CDR3 DNA sequence: TGTGCCAGCAGTTCTCCAGGGGGAAATACAACCCTCCACTTT. This encodes CASSSPGGNTTLHF.

This chain uses TRBV19 with TRBJ1-5, with D possibly matching TRBD1 (6 bases). The germline gives CDR1 LNHDA, CDR2 SQIVND (reference sequence). V lost 4 bases, J lost 9 bases, and 22 bases lay in between. This CDR3 region has 16 residues. The CDR3 here is CASSTPGDPPYGPQHF. The CDR3 DNA reads TGTGCCAGTAGTACACCAGGGGACCCCCCATATGGGCCCCAGCATTTT.

The chain uses TRBV7-2 and TRBJ2-2; D unclear. This CDR3 is built from 16 residues. The germline CDR1 and CDR2 sequences are SGHTA and FQGNSA. The V gene lost 2 bases and the J gene lost 0 bases, with 10 bases spanning the gap. The CDR3 coding sequence is TGTGCCAGCAGCTTAACACAAATCGCGAACACCGGGGAGCTGTTTTTT. It specifies CASSLTQIANTGELFF.

The CDR3: CASSPADRVTEAFF. The CDR3 bases are TGTGCCAGCTCACCAGCGGACAGGGTTACTGAAGCTTTCTTT. The chain joins TRBV18 to TRBJ1-1; 8 bases are shared with TRBD1. The CDR3 contains 14 residues. Germline CDR1 KGHSH, CDR2 LQKENI. The J segment lost 5 bases and the V segment lost 2 bases, leaving 4 bases of the junction unmatched.

Concerning this clone: Other DNA sequences in this specimen translate into the identical CDR3. The rearrangement links TRBV3-1 (or the pseudogene TRBV3-2) to TRBJ1-6, with a weak D call TRBD1 (6 bases). Germline CDR1 is LGHDT and CDR2 is YNNKEL (reference sequence). The CDR3 extends over 17 amino acids. V was clipped by 1 base and J by 1 base, with 11 bases between them. CDR3 protein: CASSQVQGSSYNSPLHF. The DNA of the CDR3 is TGTGCCAGCAGCCAAGTACAGGGATCTTCCTATAATTCACCCCTCCACTTT.

The chain carries TRBV5-1 and TRBJ2-7; 7 nucleotides match TRBD1. The CDR3 loop spans 15 amino acids. Germline-derived CDR1 and CDR2 are SGHRS and YFSETQ. Trimming at V came to 0 bases and at J to 2 bases, leaving 5 bases not matched to a gene. The CDR3 here is CASSLVGGWPYEQYF. DNA for the CDR3: TGCGCCAGCAGCTTGGTAGGGGGCTGGCCCTACGAGCAGTACTTC.

This clone came up once. The J gene is TRBJ2-3, the V gene TRBV12-5, with D possibly matching TRBD2 (6 bases). From germline, CDR1 is LGHNT and CDR2 FRNRAP. The CDR3 loop spans 15 amino acids. CDR3 bases: TGTGCCCTAGACGCCGGCCCGGGGGGCACAGATACGCAGTATTTT. Translated: CALDAGPGGTDTQYF.